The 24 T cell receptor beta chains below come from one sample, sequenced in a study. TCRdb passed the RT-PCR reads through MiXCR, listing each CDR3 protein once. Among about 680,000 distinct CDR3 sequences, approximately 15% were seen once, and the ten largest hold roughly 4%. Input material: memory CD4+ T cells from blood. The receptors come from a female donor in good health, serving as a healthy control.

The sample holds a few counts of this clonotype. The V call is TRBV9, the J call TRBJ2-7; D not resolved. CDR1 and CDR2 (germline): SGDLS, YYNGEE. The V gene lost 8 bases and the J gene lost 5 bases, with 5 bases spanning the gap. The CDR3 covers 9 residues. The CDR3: CARDDEQYF. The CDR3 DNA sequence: TGTGCCAGAGACGACGAGCAGTACTTC. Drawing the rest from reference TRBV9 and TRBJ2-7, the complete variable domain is DSGVTQTPKHLITATGQRVTLRCSPRSGDLSVYWYQQSLDQGLQFLIQYYNGEERAKGNILERFSAQQFPDLHSELNLSSLELGDSALYFCARDDEQYFGPGTRLTVT.

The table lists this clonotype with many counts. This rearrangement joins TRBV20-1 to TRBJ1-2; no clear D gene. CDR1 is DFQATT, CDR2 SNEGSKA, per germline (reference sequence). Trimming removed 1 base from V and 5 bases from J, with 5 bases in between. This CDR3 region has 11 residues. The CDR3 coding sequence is TGCAGTGCTAGAGTTGGGTATGGCTACACCTTC. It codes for CSARVGYGYTF.

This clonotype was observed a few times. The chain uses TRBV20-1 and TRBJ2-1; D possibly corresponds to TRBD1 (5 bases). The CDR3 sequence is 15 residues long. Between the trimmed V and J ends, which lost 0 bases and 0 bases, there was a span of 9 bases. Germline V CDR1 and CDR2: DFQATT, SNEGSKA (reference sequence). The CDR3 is CSARDLRGSYNEQFF. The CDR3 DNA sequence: TGCAGTGCTAGAGATCTAAGGGGCTCCTACAATGAGCAGTTCTTC.

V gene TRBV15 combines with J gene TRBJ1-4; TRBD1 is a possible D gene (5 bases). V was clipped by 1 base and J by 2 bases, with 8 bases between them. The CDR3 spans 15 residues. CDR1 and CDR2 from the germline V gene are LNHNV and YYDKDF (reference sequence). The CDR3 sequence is CATSRVGLTNEKLFF. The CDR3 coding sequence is TGTGCCACCAGCAGAGTGGGGCTGACTAATGAAAAACTGTTTTTT.

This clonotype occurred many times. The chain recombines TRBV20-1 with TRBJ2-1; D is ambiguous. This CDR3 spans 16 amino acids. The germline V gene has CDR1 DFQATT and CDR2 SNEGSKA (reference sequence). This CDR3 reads CRANRGPVDQYNEQFF. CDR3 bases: TGCAGGGCCAACCGCGGACCAGTCGACCAATACAATGAGCAGTTCTTC.

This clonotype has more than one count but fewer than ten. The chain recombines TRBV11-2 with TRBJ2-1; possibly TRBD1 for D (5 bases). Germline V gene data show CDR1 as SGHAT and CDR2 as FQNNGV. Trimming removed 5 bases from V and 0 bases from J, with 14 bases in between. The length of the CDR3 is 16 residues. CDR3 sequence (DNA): TGTGCCAGCAGCCCCCAGGGCGCGAGCTCCTACAATGAGCAGTTCTTC. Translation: CASSPQGASSYNEQFF.

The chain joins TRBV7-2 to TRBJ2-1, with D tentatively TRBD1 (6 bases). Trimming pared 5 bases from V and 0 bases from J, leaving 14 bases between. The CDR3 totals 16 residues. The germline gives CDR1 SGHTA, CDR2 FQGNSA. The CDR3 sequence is CASSTLDRSSYNEQFF. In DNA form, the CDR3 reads TGTGCCAGCAGCACTTTAGACAGGTCCTCCTACAATGAGCAGTTCTTC.

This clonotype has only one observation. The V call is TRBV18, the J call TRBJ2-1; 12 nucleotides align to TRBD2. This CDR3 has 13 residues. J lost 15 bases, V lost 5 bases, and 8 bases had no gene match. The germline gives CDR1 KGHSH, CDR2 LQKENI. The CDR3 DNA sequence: TGTGCCAGCTCAACGGGACTAGCGGGTGACCCGTTCTTC. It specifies CASSTGLAGDPFF.

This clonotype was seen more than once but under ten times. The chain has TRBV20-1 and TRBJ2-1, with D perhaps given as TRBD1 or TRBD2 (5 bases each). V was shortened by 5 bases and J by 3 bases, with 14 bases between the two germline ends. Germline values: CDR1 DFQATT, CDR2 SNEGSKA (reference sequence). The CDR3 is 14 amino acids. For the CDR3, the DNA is TGCAGTGCTCGTCCGGGACGGGACTACAATGAGCAGTTCTTC. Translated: CSARPGRDYNEQFF.

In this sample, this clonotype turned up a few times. CDR3 residues: CASTGKLGEQFF. CDR3 coding DNA: TGTGCCAGCACCGGTAAACTCGGTGAGCAGTTCTTC. This chain connects TRBV5-4 to TRBJ2-1; D unclear. There are 12 residues in the CDR3. CDR1 is SGHNT, CDR2 YYREEE, per germline (reference sequence). V was trimmed by 6 bases and J by 9 bases, leaving 13 bases between them.

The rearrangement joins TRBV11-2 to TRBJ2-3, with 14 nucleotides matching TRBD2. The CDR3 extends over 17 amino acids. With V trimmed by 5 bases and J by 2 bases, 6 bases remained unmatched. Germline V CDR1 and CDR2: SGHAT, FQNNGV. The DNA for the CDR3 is TGTGCCAGCAGCGGCGGGACTAGCGGGGGCCTCACAGATACGCAGTATTTT. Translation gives CASSGGTSGGLTDTQYF.

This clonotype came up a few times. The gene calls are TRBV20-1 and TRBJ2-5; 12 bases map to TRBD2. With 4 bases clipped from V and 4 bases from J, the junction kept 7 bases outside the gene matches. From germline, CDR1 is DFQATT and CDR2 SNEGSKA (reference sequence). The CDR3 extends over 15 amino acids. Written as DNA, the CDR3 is TGCAGTGCTACAGGACTAGCGGGGATTCGAGAGACCCAGTACTTC. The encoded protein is CSATGLAGIRETQYF.

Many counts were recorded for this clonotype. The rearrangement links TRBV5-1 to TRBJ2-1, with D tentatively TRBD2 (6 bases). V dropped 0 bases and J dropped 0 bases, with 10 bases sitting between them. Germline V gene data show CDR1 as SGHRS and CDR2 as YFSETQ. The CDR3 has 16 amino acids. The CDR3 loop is CASSLDSGSSYNEQFF. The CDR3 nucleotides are TGCGCCAGCAGCTTGGATTCCGGGAGCTCCTACAATGAGCAGTTCTTC.

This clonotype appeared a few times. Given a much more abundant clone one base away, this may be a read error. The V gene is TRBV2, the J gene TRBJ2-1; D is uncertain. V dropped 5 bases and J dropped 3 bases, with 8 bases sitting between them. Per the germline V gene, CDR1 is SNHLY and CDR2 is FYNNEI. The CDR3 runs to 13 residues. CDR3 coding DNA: TGTGCCAGCAGTCAAGAGTACTACAATGAGCAGTTCTTC. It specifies CASSQEYYNEQFF.

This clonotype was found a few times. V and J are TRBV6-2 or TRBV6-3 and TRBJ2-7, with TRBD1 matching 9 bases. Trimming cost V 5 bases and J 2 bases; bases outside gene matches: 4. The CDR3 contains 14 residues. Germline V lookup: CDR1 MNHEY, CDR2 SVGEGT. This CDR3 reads CASSRGQGTYEQYF. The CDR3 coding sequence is TGTGCCAGCAGTCGGGGACAGGGAACCTACGAGCAGTACTTC.

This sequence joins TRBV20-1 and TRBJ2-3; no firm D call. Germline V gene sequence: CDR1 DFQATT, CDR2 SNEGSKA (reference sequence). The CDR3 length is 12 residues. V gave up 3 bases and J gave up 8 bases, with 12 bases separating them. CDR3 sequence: CSASTLQATQYF. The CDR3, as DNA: TGCAGTGCTAGCACTCTACAAGCTACGCAGTATTTT.

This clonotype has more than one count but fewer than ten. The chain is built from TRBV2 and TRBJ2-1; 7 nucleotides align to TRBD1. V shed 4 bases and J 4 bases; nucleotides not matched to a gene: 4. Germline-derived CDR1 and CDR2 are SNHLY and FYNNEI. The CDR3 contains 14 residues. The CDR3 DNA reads TGTGCCAGCAGTGCCAGGGGGAATTACAATGAGCAGTTCTTC. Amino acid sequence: CASSARGNYNEQFF.

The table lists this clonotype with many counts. The CDR3 loop is CASSYSTEAFF. The CDR3 DNA follows: TGTGCCAGCAGTTACTCTACTGAAGCTTTCTTT. The chain has TRBV6-2 or TRBV6-3 and TRBJ1-1; D is ambiguous. The CDR3 totals 11 residues. Trimming removed 0 bases at V and 5 bases at J, with 1 base between. The V gene's germline CDR1 is MNHEY and CDR2 SVGEGT.

The CDR3 nucleotides are TGTGCCAGCAGCTTTATTTTGGGGGGCGTTGGCTACACCTTC. Amino acids: CASSFILGGVGYTF. The rearrangement joins TRBV7-9 to TRBJ1-2, with D possibly being TRBD1 (6 bases). CDR1 and CDR2 from the germline V gene are SEHNR and FQNEAQ (reference sequence). This CDR3 comprises 14 residues. Trimming shortened V by 3 bases and J by 7 bases, and 15 bases separated the two germline ends.

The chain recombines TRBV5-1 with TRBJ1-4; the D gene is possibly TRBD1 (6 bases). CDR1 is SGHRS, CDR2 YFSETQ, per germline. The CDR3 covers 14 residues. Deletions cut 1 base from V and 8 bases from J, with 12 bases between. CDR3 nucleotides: TGCGCCAGCAGCTTGACAGGGATGCGAGAAAAACTGTTTTTT. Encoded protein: CASSLTGMREKLFF. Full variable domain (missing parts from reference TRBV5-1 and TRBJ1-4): KAGVTQTPRYLIKTRGQQVTLSCSPISGHRSVSWYQQTPGQGLQFLFEYFSETQRNKGNFPGRFSGRQFSNSRSEMNVSTLELGDSALYLCASSLTGMREKLFFGSGTQLSVL.

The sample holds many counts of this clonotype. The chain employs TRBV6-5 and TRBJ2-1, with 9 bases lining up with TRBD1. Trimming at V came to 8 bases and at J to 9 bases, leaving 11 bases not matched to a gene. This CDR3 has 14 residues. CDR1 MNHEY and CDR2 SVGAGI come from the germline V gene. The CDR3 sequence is CASGGTGFVFEQFF. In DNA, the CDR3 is TGTGCCAGCGGAGGGACAGGGTTCGTCTTTGAGCAGTTCTTC.

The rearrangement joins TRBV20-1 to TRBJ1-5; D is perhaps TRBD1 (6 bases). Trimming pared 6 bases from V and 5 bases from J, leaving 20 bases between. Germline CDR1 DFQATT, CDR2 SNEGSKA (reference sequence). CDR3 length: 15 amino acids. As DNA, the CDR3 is TGCAGTGCCACGTTACCGGTACAGGGTCATCAGCCCCAGCATTTT. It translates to CSATLPVQGHQPQHF.

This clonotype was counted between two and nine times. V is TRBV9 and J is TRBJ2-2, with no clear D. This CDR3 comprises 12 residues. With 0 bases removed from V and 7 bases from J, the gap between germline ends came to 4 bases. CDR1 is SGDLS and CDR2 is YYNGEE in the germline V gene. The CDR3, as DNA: TGTGCCAGCAGCGTAGGGGTCGGGGAGCTGTTTTTT. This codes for CASSVGVGELFF.

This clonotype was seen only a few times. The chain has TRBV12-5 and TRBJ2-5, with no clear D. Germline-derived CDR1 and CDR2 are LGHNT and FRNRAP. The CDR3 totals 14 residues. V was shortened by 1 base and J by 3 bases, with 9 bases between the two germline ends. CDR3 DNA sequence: TGTGCTAGTGGTTTGGGTGGCGGAGAAGAGACCCAGTACTTC. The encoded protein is CASGLGGGEETQYF.